This TCR beta chain emerged from a study of Graves' ophthalmopathy and Graves' hyperthyroidism. Study-wide context: The authors collected peripheral blood at initial diagnosis, before any treatment.

Absence of ophthalmopathy within 18 months of follow-up defined stable hyperthyroidism. Amplifying from RNA transcripts, the study obtained TCR beta CDR3 regions. Investigators did first-round RT-PCR with HTBI primers, then second-round multiplex PCR. TCRdb analysed the multiplex PCR reads with MiXCR anew, one entry per CDR3 protein. The sample contains hundreds of thousands of distinct CDR3 sequences, 22% of which appear only once. The ends lost 3 bases at V and 1 base at J; junction bases unmatched: 2. This CDR3 contains 14 residues. This rearrangement joins TRBV12-3 or TRBV12-4 to TRBJ1-2; TRBD1 matches 7 bases. Sequences were obtained from peripheral blood. The receptor's source is a young woman with stable Graves' hyperthyroidism. Some clones in this sample may be carry-over from other donors' samples. The CDR3: CASSFGQVNYGYTF. The CDR3 region has the DNA TGTGCCAGCAGTTTCGGACAGGTTAACTATGGCTACACCTTC.